Listed below are T cell receptor beta chains from one sample, sequenced in a study of regulatory T cells in long-lasting Graves disease. TCRdb used MiXCR to reprocess the multiplex PCR reads, holding one entry per CDR3 protein. The table records around 250,000 distinct CDR3 sequences, around 21% of them present only once. Sample: peripheral blood mononuclear cells (PBMCs), taken at new diagnosis, from a patient treated with antithyroid drugs. These receptors all come from a female donor with Graves disease. The CDR3 runs from the conserved cysteine through the conserved F or W. Each record gives: J gene, V gene, D gene, clone size, CDR3 protein, CDR3 DNA. A D gene is named only where the DNA matches it firmly. Clone size is shown for a subset of rows, as once, few, many or a class of expanded clone.

TRBJ2-1,TRBV5-8,-,-,CASSSWGPYNEQFF,TGTGCCAGCAGCTCGTGGGGCCCCTACAATGAGCAGTTCTTC
TRBJ1-2,TRBV5-4,-,few,CASTKTAGNRYGYTF,TGTGCCAGCACCAAAACGGCGGGAAACCGCTATGGCTACACCTTC
TRBJ2-5,TRBV20-1,TRBD2,few,CSARGRGGWQKTQYF,TGCAGTGCTAGAGGCCGGGGGGGGTGGCAAAAGACCCAGTACTTC
TRBJ2-3,TRBV12-3/TRBV12-4,-,many,CASSLDRPRGTDTQYF,TGTGCCAGCAGTTTAGACCGACCGAGGGGCACAGATACGCAGTATTTT
TRBJ1-2,TRBV27,TRBD1,many,CASSPIGQGAGYGYTF,TGTGCCAGCAGTCCGATCGGACAGGGGGCAGGGTATGGCTACACCTTC
TRBJ2-5,TRBV9,TRBD2,many,CASSVATLAGGGETQYF,TGTGCCAGCAGCGTAGCGACACTAGCGGGAGGAGGAGAGACCCAGTACTTC
TRBJ2-1,TRBV4-3,-,many,CASSQGVSETYNEQFF,TGCGCCAGCAGCCAAGGTGTTAGCGAGACCTACAATGAGCAGTTCTTC
TRBJ2-5,TRBV6-1,-,many,CASRQGAITRGAGGTVETQYF,TGTGCCAGCAGACAGGGGGCAATTACGAGAGGGGCGGGGGGGACGGTTGAGACCCAGTACTTC
TRBJ2-5,TRBV28,TRBD1,many,CASSLLQGAKTQYF,TGTGCCAGCAGTTTATTACAGGGGGCGAAGACCCAGTACTTC
TRBJ1-6,TRBV19,TRBD1,-,CASSLDRGDSPLHF,TGTGCCAGTAGTCTCGACAGGGGAGATTCACCCCTCCACTTT
TRBJ2-7,TRBV27,TRBD1,many,CASSYRPGQGVYEQYF,TGTGCCAGCAGTTATCGTCCGGGACAGGGTGTATACGAGCAGTACTTC
TRBJ1-1,TRBV6-1,-,many,CASGTNMEAFF,TGTGCCAGCGGGACGAACATGGAAGCTTTCTTT
TRBJ1-5,TRBV19,-,many,CASSLQRDQPQHF,TGTGCCAGTAGTCTACAGCGAGATCAGCCCCAGCATTTT
TRBJ2-1,TRBV30,-,-,CAWSVKTLSEQFF,TGTGCCTGGAGTGTAAAGACTCTGAGTGAGCAGTTCTTC
TRBJ2-2,TRBV10-3,-,many,CAILWQTTGELFF,TGTGCCATCCTTTGGCAGACCACCGGGGAGCTGTTTTTT
TRBJ2-3,TRBV20-1,-,many,CSARADSDTQYF,TGCAGTGCTAGAGCGGACTCAGATACGCAGTATTTT
TRBJ2-4,TRBV3-1,TRBD2,many,CASSQASGGAGAKNIQYF,TGTGCCAGCAGCCAAGCTAGCGGGGGGGCCGGGGCCAAAAACATTCAGTACTTC
TRBJ2-7,TRBV20-1,TRBD2,many,CSARATGTSGTSYEQYF,TGCAGTGCTAGGGCAACCGGGACTAGCGGGACTTCCTACGAGCAGTACTTC
TRBJ1-5,TRBV5-8,-,many,CASSLAAGLRNQPQHF,TGTGCCAGCAGCTTGGCCGCGGGGCTGAGGAATCAGCCCCAGCATTTT
TRBJ2-7,TRBV19,-,-,CASKSETAGLSEQYF,TGTGCCAGTAAGTCCGAAACGGCAGGGTTGAGCGAGCAGTACTTC
TRBJ2-1,TRBV6-2/TRBV6-3,-,-,CASSYSRVPGGEQFF,TGTGCCAGCAGTTACTCGAGGGTCCCGGGCGGTGAGCAGTTCTTC
TRBJ2-5,TRBV11-3,-,many,CASSGEWVTQYF,TGTGCCAGCAGCGGAGAGTGGGTGACCCAGTACTTC
TRBJ1-2,TRBV20-1,-,-,CSARHDSVYGYTF,TGCAGTGCTAGACACGACAGTGTCTATGGCTACACCTTC
TRBJ1-6,TRBV28,TRBD1,few,CASSTYGQGNSPLHF,TGTGCCAGCAGTACCTACGGACAGGGGAATTCACCCCTCCACTTT
TRBJ1-2,TRBV20-1,TRBD1,many,CSARVPDRGSNYGYTF,TGCAGTGCTAGAGTCCCGGACAGGGGGTCGAACTATGGCTACACCTTC
TRBJ1-5,TRBV11-2,-,once,CASSSSGSAQPQHF,TGTGCCAGCAGCTCCTCGGGGTCCGCACAGCCCCAGCATTTT
TRBJ2-1,TRBV5-1,TRBD2,many,CASSLVASGYNEQFF,TGCGCCAGCAGCTTGGTTGCTAGCGGGTACAATGAGCAGTTCTTC
TRBJ1-6,TRBV6-2/TRBV6-3,-,few,CASSPGLRNNSPLHF,TGTGCCAGCAGTCCGGGACTGCGTAATAATTCACCCCTCCACTTT
TRBJ1-5,TRBV6-2/TRBV6-3,-,many,CASKNKAGRDNQPQHF,TGTGCCAGCAAGAACAAGGCGGGCAGGGATAATCAGCCCCAGCATTTT
TRBJ2-6,TRBV30,-,-,CVWRARGALSGANVLTF,TGTGTCTGGAGGGCCAGGGGGGCCCTCTCTGGGGCCAACGTCCTGACTTTC
TRBJ1-2,TRBV27,-,-,CASSFSDRALGGYTF,TGTGCCAGCAGTTTCTCTGACAGAGCTCTGGGTGGCTACACCTTC
TRBJ2-1,TRBV6-1,TRBD1,many,CASSDPGQYNEQFF,TGTGCCAGCAGCGACCCGGGACAGTACAATGAGCAGTTCTTC
TRBJ2-3,TRBV7-3,TRBD2,many,CASSFPRTEPREGRGTQYF,TGTGCCAGCAGCTTCCCAAGGACCGAGCCGCGGGAGGGCCGTGGGACGCAGTATTTT
TRBJ2-5,TRBV19,TRBD1,-,CASSISGTGRETQYF,TGTGCCAGTAGTATATCAGGGACAGGGAGAGAGACCCAGTACTTC
TRBJ1-2,TRBV27,-,many,CASRSPGANYGYTF,TGTGCCAGCAGATCTCCCGGGGCTAACTATGGCTACACCTTC
TRBJ2-1,TRBV24-1,-,many,CATSDREEGYEQFF,TGTGCCACCAGTGATCGCGAAGAGGGCTATGAGCAGTTCTTC
TRBJ2-2,TRBV11-2,-,few,CASSLDYPAGELFF,TGTGCCAGCAGCTTAGACTACCCCGCCGGGGAGCTGTTTTTT
TRBJ1-2,TRBV3-1,TRBD1,many,CASSQEQSGGYGYTF,TGTGCCAGCAGCCAAGAGCAGTCAGGGGGCTATGGCTACACCTTC
TRBJ2-5,TRBV2,TRBD1,many,CASIQGGETQYF,TGTGCCAGCATACAGGGGGGAGAGACCCAGTACTTC
TRBJ2-1,TRBV6-2/TRBV6-3,TRBD2,many,CASRNRLAGENNEQFF,TGTGCCAGCAGAAACCGACTAGCGGGAGAGAACAATGAGCAGTTCTTC
TRBJ2-1,TRBV19,-,-,CASTSSTGSSYNEQFF,TGTGCCAGTACCTCTTCGACTGGGAGCTCCTACAATGAGCAGTTCTTC
TRBJ2-1,TRBV18,TRBD2,many,CASSERGAFYNEQFF,TGTGCCAGCTCCGAGCGGGGGGCCTTCTACAATGAGCAGTTCTTC
TRBJ2-5,TRBV5-8,TRBD1,many,CASSLFLGQGGETQYF,TGTGCCAGCAGCTTGTTCTTAGGACAGGGAGGCGAGACCCAGTACTTC
TRBJ1-1,TRBV19,-,few,CASSNMDTEAFF,TGTGCCAGTAGTAACATGGACACTGAAGCTTTCTTT
TRBJ1-1,TRBV6-2/TRBV6-3,-,many,CASSSGGVNTEAFF,TGTGCCAGCAGTTCAGGAGGGGTCAACACTGAAGCTTTCTTT
TRBJ1-1,TRBV9,-,many,CASSVDRMGRRTFF,TGTGCCAGCAGCGTAGACAGGATGGGTCGGAGAACTTTCTTT
TRBJ2-1,TRBV6-5,-,-,CASRSPAYNEQFF,TGTGCCAGCCGTTCCCCAGCTTACAATGAGCAGTTCTTC
TRBJ2-1,TRBV12-5,TRBD2,many,CASGSPRLAALNEQFF,TGTGCTAGTGGTTCTCCCAGACTAGCGGCTTTGAATGAGCAGTTCTTC
TRBJ2-1,TRBV4-1,TRBD2,many,CASSQFYTSGRGNEQFF,TGCGCCAGCAGCCAGTTTTATACTAGCGGGAGGGGTAATGAGCAGTTCTTC
TRBJ1-5,TRBV5-6,-,many,CASSFRGGSYSNQPQHF,TGTGCCAGCAGCTTCAGGGGTGGTTCCTATAGCAATCAGCCCCAGCATTTT
TRBJ2-5,TRBV11-1,-,few,CASSLPRSGDRETQYF,TGTGCCAGCAGCTTACCGCGGTCGGGGGATCGAGAGACCCAGTACTTC
TRBJ2-1,TRBV20-1,TRBD2,-,CSAETSGGAVYNEQFF,TGCAGTGCTGAGACTAGCGGGGGGGCAGTTTACAATGAGCAGTTCTTC
TRBJ1-5,TRBV28,-,-,CASSSPIGGNQPQHF,TGTGCCAGCAGTAGTCCAATTGGGGGCAATCAGCCCCAGCATTTT
TRBJ2-3,TRBV2,TRBD1,many,CASSEAGRGTDTQYF,TGTGCCAGCAGTGAAGCGGGCAGGGGGACAGATACGCAGTATTTT
TRBJ2-1,TRBV5-5,TRBD2,many,CASSLVWTSGNEQFF,TGTGCCAGCAGCTTGGTGTGGACTAGCGGCAATGAGCAGTTCTTC
TRBJ2-7,TRBV20-1,-,many,CSARDPGRSNEQYF,TGCAGTGCTAGAGATCCCGGGCGTAGTAACGAGCAGTACTTC
TRBJ1-4,TRBV19,-,-,CASSIGQSRNEKLFF,TGTGCCAGTAGTATCGGACAGAGTCGTAATGAAAAACTGTTTTTT